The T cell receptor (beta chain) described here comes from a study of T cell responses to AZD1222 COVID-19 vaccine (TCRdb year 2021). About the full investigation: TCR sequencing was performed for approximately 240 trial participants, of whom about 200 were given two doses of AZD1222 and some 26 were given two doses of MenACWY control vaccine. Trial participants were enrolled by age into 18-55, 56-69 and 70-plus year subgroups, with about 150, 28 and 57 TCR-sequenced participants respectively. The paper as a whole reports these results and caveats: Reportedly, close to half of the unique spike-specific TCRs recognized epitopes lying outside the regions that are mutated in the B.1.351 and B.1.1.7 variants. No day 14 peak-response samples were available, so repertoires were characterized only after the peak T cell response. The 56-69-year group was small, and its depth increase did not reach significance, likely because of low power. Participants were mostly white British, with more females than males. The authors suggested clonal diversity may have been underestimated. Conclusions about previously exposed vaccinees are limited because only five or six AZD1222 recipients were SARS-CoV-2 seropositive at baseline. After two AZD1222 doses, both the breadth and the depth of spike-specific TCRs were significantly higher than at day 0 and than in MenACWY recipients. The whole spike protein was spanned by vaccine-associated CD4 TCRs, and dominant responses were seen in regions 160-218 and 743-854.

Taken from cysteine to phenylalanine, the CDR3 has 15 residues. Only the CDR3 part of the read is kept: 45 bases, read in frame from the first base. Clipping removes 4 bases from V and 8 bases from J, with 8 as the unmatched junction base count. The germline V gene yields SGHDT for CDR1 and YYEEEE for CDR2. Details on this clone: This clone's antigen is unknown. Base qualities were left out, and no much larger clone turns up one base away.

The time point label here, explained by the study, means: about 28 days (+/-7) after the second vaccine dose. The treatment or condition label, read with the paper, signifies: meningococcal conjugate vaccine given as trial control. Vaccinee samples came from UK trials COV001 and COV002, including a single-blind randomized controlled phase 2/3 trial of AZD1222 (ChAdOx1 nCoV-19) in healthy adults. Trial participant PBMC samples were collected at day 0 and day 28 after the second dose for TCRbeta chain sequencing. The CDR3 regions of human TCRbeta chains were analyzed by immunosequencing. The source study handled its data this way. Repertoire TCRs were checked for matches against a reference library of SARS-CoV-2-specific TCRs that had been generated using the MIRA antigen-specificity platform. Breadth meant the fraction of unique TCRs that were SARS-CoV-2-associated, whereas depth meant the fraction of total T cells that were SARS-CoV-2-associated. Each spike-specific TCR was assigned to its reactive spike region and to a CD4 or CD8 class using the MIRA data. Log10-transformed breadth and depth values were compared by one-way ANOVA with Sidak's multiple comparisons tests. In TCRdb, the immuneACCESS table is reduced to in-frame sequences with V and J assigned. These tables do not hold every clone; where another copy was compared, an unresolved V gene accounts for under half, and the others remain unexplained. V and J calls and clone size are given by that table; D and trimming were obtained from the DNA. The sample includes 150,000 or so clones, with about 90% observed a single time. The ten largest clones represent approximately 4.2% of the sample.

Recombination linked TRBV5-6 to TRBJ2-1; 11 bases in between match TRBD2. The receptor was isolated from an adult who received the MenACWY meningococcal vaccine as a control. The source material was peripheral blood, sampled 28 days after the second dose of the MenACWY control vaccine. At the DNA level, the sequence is TGTGCCAGCAGCGAGGAACTAGCGGGAGACCATGAGCAGTTCTTC. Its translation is CASSEELAGDHEQFF.